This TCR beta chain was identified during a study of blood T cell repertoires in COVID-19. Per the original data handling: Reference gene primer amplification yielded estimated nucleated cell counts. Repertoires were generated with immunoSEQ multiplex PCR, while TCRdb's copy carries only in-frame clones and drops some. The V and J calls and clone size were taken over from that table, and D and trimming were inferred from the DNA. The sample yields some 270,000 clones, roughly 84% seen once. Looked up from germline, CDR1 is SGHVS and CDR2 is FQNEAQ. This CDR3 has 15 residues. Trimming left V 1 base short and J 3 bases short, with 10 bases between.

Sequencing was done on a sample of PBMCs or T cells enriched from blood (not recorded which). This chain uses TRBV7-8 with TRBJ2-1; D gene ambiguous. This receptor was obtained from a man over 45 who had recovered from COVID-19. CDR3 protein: CASSLVVLDYNEQFF. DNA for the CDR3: TGTGCCAGCAGCTTAGTGGTTCTAGACTACAATGAGCAGTTCTTC.